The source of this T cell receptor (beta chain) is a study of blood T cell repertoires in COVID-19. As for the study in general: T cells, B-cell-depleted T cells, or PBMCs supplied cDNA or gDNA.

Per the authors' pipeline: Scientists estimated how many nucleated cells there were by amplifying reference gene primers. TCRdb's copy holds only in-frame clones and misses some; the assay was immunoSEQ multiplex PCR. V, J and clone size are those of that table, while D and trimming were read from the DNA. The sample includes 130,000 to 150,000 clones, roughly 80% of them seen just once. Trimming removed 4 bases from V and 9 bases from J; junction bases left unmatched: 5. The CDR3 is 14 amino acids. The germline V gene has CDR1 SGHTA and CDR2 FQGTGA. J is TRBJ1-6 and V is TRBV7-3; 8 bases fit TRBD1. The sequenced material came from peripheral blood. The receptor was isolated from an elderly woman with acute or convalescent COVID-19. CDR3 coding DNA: TGTGCCAGCAGCTCGACAGGGGAAGGTTCACCCCTCCACTTT. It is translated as CASSSTGEGSPLHF.